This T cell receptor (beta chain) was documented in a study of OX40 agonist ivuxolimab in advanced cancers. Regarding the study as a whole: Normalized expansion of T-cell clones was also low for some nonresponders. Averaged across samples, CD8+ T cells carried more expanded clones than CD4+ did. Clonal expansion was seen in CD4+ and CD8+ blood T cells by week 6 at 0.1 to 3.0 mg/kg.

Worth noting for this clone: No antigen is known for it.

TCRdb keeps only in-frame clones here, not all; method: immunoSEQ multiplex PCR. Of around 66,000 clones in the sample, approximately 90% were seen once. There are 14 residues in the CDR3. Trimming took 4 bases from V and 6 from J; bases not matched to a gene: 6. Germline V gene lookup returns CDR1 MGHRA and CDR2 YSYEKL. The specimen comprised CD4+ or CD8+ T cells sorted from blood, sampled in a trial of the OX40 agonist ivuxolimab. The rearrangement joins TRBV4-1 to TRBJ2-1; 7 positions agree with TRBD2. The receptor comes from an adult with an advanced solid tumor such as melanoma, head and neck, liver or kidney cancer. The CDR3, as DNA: TGCGCCAGCAGCCGGACTAGATCGGGCAATGAGCAGTTCTTC. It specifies CASSRTRSGNEQFF.